A selection of T cell receptor beta chains follows, all from one sample in a study of OX40 agonist ivuxolimab in advanced cancers. TCRdb's copy holds only in-frame clones and misses some; the assay was immunoSEQ multiplex PCR. Found here are approximately 58,000 clones, around 85% of them singletons; the top ten hold 0.76%. This material consisted of CD4+ or CD8+ T cells sorted from blood, taken in a trial of the OX40 agonist ivuxolimab. These receptors came from an adult with an advanced solid tumor such as melanoma, head and neck, liver or kidney cancer. The CDR3 runs from the conserved cysteine through the conserved F or W. Each record gives: clone size, J gene, V gene, D gene, CDR3 protein, CDR3 DNA. The D gene is left open where the match is weak. The size of a clone is reported for some rows only, either as once, few or many, or as a class for expanded clones.

NA TRBJ2-2 TRBV7-3 NA CASSRDRRNTGELFF TGTGCCAGCAGTCGTGACAGGAGGAACACCGGGGAGCTGTTTTTT
NA TRBJ2-7 TRBV18 TRBD1 CASSPTGGVPYEQYF TGTGCCAGCTCACCCACAGGGGGCGTACCCTACGAGCAGTACTTC
NA TRBJ2-3 TRBV7-8 NA CASSDTTDTQYF TGTGCCAGCAGTGACACTACAGATACGCAGTATTTT
NA TRBJ1-1 TRBV2 NA CASSEARDLGKAFF TGTGCCAGCAGTGAAGCGCGGGATTTGGGAAAAGCTTTCTTT
NA TRBJ1-3 TRBV6-5 NA CASSYGTTANTIYF TGTGCCAGCAGTTACGGAACCACCGCAAACACCATATATTTT
NA TRBJ2-5 TRBV19 TRBD1 CASRRQGEETQYF TGTGCCAGTAGAAGACAGGGGGAGGAGACCCAGTACTTC
NA TRBJ1-2 TRBV5-5 NA CASSPEVTPNGYTF TGTGCCAGCAGCCCGGAGGTAACACCAAATGGCTACACCTTC
NA TRBJ2-5 TRBV9 NA CASTREPQETQYF TGTGCCAGCACCCGGGAGCCCCAAGAGACCCAGTACTTC
once TRBJ1-1 TRBV7-9 NA CASTRGANTEAFF TGTGCCAGCACCCGGGGGGCGAACACTGAAGCTTTCTTT
NA TRBJ2-3 TRBV9 TRBD2 CASSPLGLAGGSSTDTQYF TGTGCCAGCAGCCCGTTGGGACTAGCGGGAGGGAGTAGCACAGATACGCAGTATTTT
NA TRBJ2-3 TRBV13 NA CASSQRAGGTDTQYF TGTGCCAGCAGCCAGAGGGCAGGTGGGACAGATACGCAGTATTTT
NA TRBJ2-5 TRBV5-1 TRBD2 CASSGLASGGETQYF TGCGCCAGCAGCGGACTAGCCTCTGGGGGAGAGACCCAGTACTTC
NA TRBJ1-4 TRBV7-9 TRBD1 CASRRQGTEKLFF TGTGCCAGCAGGCGACAGGGGACTGAAAAACTGTTTTTT
NA TRBJ1-1 TRBV7-9 NA CASSFGRRGITEAFF TGTGCCAGCAGCTTCGGGCGGAGGGGGATCACTGAAGCTTTCTTT
NA TRBJ2-3 TRBV7-2 TRBD2 CASSTGGEGLATQYF TGTGCCAGCAGCACCGGGGGGGAGGGCCTGGCTACGCAGTATTTT
NA TRBJ2-7 TRBV5-1 NA CASRLLGGYEQYF TGCGCCAGCAGACTCCTGGGAGGCTACGAGCAGTACTTC
few TRBJ1-2 TRBV28 TRBD1 CASSPPDRYYGYTF TGTGCCAGCAGTCCACCGGACAGGTACTATGGCTACACCTTC
NA TRBJ2-3 TRBV28 NA CASSLFGGRVTDTQYF TGTGCCAGCAGTTTATTCGGGGGTAGGGTTACAGATACGCAGTATTTT
NA TRBJ1-4 TRBV5-6 NA CASSPGDRWRKEKLFF TGTGCCAGCAGTCCGGGGGATCGGTGGCGAAAGGAAAAACTGTTTTTT
NA TRBJ2-1 TRBV5-4 NA CASRPASRGAQGEQFF TGTGCCAGCAGACCGGCCTCCAGGGGGGCCCAGGGCGAGCAGTTCTTC
once TRBJ2-1 TRBV9 NA CASSVVVGGNEQFF TGTGCCAGCAGCGTAGTGGTGGGAGGCAATGAGCAGTTCTTC
NA TRBJ2-7 TRBV5-5 TRBD2 CASSLGSLADYEQYF TGTGCCAGCAGCTTAGGGAGTCTAGCGGATTACGAGCAGTACTTC
NA TRBJ2-3 TRBV11-1 TRBD2 CASSLRASGVSTDTQYF TGTGCCAGCAGCTTACGGGCTAGCGGAGTTAGCACAGATACGCAGTATTTT
NA TRBJ2-2 TRBV28 TRBD2 CASSRSLAGGYTGELFF TGTGCCAGCAGTCGAAGTCTAGCGGGAGGATACACCGGGGAGCTGTTTTTT
once TRBJ1-2 TRBV15 TRBD1 CATSRDRDRSLF TGTGCCACCAGCAGAGATCGGGACAGGAGCCTCTTC
NA TRBJ2-2 TRBV6-5 NA CASSGPSGELFF TGTGCCAGCAGTGGACCGAGCGGGGAGCTGTTTTTT